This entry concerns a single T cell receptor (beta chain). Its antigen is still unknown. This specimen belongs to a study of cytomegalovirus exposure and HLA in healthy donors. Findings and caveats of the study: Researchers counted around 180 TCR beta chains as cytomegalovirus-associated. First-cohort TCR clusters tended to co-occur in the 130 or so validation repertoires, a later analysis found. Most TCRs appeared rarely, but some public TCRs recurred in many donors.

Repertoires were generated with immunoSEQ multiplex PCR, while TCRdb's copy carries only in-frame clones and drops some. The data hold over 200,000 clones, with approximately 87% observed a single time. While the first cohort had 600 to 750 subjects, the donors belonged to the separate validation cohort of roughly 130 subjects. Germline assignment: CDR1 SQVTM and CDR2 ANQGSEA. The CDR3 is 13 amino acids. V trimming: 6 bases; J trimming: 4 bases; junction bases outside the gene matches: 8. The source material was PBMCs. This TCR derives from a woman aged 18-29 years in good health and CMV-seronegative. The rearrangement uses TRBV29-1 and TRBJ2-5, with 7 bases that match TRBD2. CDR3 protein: CSVLPGGRETQYF. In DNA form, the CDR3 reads TGCAGCGTGCTTCCGGGGGGAAGAGAGACCCAGTACTTC.